The rows below give T cell receptor beta chains drawn from one sample of a study of cytomegalovirus exposure and HLA in healthy donors. Only in-frame clones appear in the TCRdb table, and some are missing; sequencing was by immunoSEQ multiplex PCR. The sample yields some 120,000 clones, over 60% seen once. The sequencing sample was made of PBMCs. These receptors were obtained from a female donor in good health and CMV-seronegative. CDR3s include the opening cysteine and the closing phenylalanine or tryptophan. D genes are given only for firm matches. Clone size is not always given. Where it is, it says once, few, many or a class for expanded clones.

.	TRBV28	TRBJ2-7	.	TGTGCCAGTTTAAAGGGAGTGCCTTACGAGCAGTACTTC	CASLKGVPYEQYF
.	TRBV6-4	TRBJ2-1	TRBD2	TGTGCCAGCAGTGCGGCTAGCGGGGGGGCCGTGCAGTTCTTC	CASSAASGGAVQFF
.	TRBV7-6	TRBJ1-1	.	TGTGCCAGCAGCTTAGGGGGCAGGATGAACACTGAAGCTTTCTTT	CASSLGGRMNTEAFF
.	TRBV20-1	TRBJ2-6	.	TGCAGTGCCTCTCGGGCCAACGTCCTGACTTTC	CSASRANVLTF
.	TRBV5-1	TRBJ1-5	.	TGCGCCAGCAGCTTAGAGGGACAGCCCCAGCATTTT	CASSLEGQPQHF
.	TRBV5-4	TRBJ2-5	.	TGTGCCAGCAGCTTCCAAGCGGCGGAGACCCAGTACTTC	CASSFQAAETQYF
.	TRBV5-8	TRBJ1-3	.	TGTGCCAGCACCCCGGGCGGGGCTGGAAACACCATATATTTT	CASTPGGAGNTIYF
once	TRBV2	TRBJ2-7	TRBD2	TGTGCCAGCAGAGGGACTAGCTCCTACGAGCAGTACTTC	CASRGTSSYEQYF
once	TRBV28	TRBJ1-2	.	TGTGCCAGCACCCCCCCGGGGAGGACACAACCTAACTATGGCTACACCTTC	CASTPPGRTQPNYGYTF
.	TRBV30	TRBJ1-2	TRBD1	TGTGCCTGGAGCCGATCGGACAGGCCTACGAGCTATGGCTACACCTTC	CAWSRSDRPTSYGYTF
.	TRBV30	TRBJ2-1	TRBD1	TGTGCCTGGAGTGGGGGGACAGACTACAATGAGCAGTTCTTC	CAWSGGTDYNEQFF
.	TRBV6-1	TRBJ1-2	.	TGTGCCAGCAGTGAACAGTCTACAGCCTCTCATGGCTACACCTTC	CASSEQSTASHGYTF
.	TRBV2	TRBJ2-2	.	TGTGCCAGCAGTGCCCAGGACAGCTACACCGGGGAGCTGTTTTTT	CASSAQDSYTGELFF
.	TRBV19	TRBJ1-3	TRBD1	TGTGCCAGTAGTAGCCCGGACAGGGCTGGAAACACCATATATTTT	CASSSPDRAGNTIYF
.	TRBV6-1	TRBJ2-7	.	TGTGCCAGCACCTCCGGCGGAGGGGGCTCCTACGGGCAGTACTTC	CASTSGGGGSYGQYF
.	TRBV29-1	TRBJ2-1	TRBD2	TGCAGCGTCCCGGGACTAGCGAGCAATGAGCAGTTCTTC	CSVPGLASNEQFF
once	TRBV18	TRBJ2-1	TRBD1	TGTGCCAGCTCACCGGTAGGGGGCAGTGAGCAGTTCTTC	CASSPVGGSEQFF
.	TRBV7-3	TRBJ1-1	TRBD1	TGTGCCAGCAGCTTGTTCCAGGGGGGCACTGAAGCTTTCTTT	CASSLFQGGTEAFF
.	TRBV28	TRBJ1-2	.	TGTGCCAGCAGTTTAGGGCCACACCACACCTTC	CASSLGPHHTF
.	TRBV11-2	TRBJ2-3	TRBD1	TGTGCCAGCAGCTTAGCGGCAGGGGGCGCCTCAGATACGCAGTATTTT	CASSLAAGGASDTQYF
few	TRBV2	TRBJ2-5	.	TGTGCCAGCAGTGATCAGGGGCTTAACGCGGAGACCCAGTACTTC	CASSDQGLNAETQYF
.	TRBV7-2	TRBJ1-5	.	TGTGCCAGCAGCTTCAGGGGAGGCAATCAGCCCCAGCATTTT	CASSFRGGNQPQHF
.	TRBV7-7	TRBJ2-2	.	TGTGCTAGCAGCTTAGCGCCTGGGCAGGGAACCGGGGAGCTGTTTTTT	CASSLAPGQGTGELFF
.	TRBV28	TRBJ2-7	TRBD1	TGTGCCAGCAGTTTATCAGGGGGTACCTGGCGTGAGCAGTACTTC	CASSLSGGTWREQYF
.	TRBV15	TRBJ2-3	.	TGTGCCACCAGCAGAGATAGCCCAGATACGCAGTATTTT	CATSRDSPDTQYF
.	TRBV5-5	TRBJ1-5	TRBD1	TGTGCCAGCAGCACCCGGACAGGGGGCAATCAGCCCCAGCATTTT	CASSTRTGGNQPQHF
.	TRBV7-9	TRBJ1-2	.	TGTGCCAGCAGCCTGACAGCTTATGGCTACACCTTC	CASSLTAYGYTF
.	TRBV5-5	TRBJ1-3	TRBD1	TGTGCCAGCAGCTTGGAGGGGTCGACAGGGCGAATATTTGGAAACACCATATATTTT	CASSLEGSTGRIFGNTIYF
.	TRBV27	TRBJ2-5	.	TGTGCCAGCAGTTTAGAGGGTCTAGGGACCCAGTACTTC	CASSLEGLGTQYF
.	TRBV10-2	TRBJ2-5	TRBD1	TGCGCCAGCAGCCGGACAGGCGCAAAAGAGACCCAGTACTTC	CASSRTGAKETQYF
.	TRBV5-6	TRBJ1-2	TRBD1	TGTGCCAGCAGCCCCCTTAAGACAGGGTATATTAATTATGGCTACACCTTC	CASSPLKTGYINYGYTF
few	TRBV5-4	TRBJ1-2	.	TGTGCCAGCAGCTTGGTAACAGGGATCACGGACTATGGCTACACCTTC	CASSLVTGITDYGYTF
.	TRBV5-6	TRBJ1-2	.	TGTGCCAGCAGCTTCATATCTACAGGCAACTATGGCTACACCTTC	CASSFISTGNYGYTF
once	TRBV4-1	TRBJ1-1	.	TGCGCCAGCAGCCAAGATTACTCGCAGGGGTACACTGAAGCTTTCTTT	CASSQDYSQGYTEAFF
.	TRBV11-3	TRBJ2-5	.	TGTGCCAGCAGCCCTCGGACAGCAGAGACCCAGTACTTC	CASSPRTAETQYF
.	TRBV6-5	TRBJ2-1	.	TGTGCCAGCAGTCGGGGAGGCCTTTATGAGCAGTTCTTC	CASSRGGLYEQFF
.	TRBV11-2	TRBJ2-7	.	TGTGCCAGCAGCTCTTATTACGAGCAGTACTTC	CASSSYYEQYF
.	TRBV5-6	TRBJ1-5	TRBD1	TGTGCCAGCAGCCGCACCGGGACAGTCCGCAATCAGCCCCAGCATTTT	CASSRTGTVRNQPQHF
.	TRBV6-9	TRBJ2-7	TRBD2	TGTGCCAGCATCGACGGGGGAGGGATGGGCTCCTACGAGCAGTACTTC	CASIDGGGMGSYEQYF